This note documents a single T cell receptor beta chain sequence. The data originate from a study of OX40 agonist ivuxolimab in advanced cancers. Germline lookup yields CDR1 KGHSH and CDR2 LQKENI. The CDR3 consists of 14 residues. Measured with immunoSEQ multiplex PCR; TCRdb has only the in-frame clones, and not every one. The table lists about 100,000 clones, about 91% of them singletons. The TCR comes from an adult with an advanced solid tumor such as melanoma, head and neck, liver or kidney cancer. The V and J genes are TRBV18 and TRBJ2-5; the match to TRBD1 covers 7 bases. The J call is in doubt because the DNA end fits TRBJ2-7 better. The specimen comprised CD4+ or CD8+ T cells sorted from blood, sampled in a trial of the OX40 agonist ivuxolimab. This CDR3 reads CASSRSTGKYEQYF. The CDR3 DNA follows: TGTGCCAGCTCACGATCGACAGGGAAATACGAGCAGTACTTC.